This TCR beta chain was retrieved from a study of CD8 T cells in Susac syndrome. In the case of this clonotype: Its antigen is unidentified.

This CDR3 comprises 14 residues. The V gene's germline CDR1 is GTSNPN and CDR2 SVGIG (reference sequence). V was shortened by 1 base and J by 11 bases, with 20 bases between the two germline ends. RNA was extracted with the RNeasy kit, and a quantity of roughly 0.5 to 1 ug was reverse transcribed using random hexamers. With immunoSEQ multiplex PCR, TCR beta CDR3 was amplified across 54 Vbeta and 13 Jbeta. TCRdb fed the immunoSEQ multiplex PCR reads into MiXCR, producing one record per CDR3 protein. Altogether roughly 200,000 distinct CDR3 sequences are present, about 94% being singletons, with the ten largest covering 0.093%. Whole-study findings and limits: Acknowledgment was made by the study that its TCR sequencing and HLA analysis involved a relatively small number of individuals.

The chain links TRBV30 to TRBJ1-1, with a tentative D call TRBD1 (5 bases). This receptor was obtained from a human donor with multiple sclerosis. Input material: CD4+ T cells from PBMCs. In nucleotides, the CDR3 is TGTGCCTGGAGTGGGACATTCGAGAGGGTTGAGGCTTTCTTT. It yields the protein CAWSGTFERVEAFF.